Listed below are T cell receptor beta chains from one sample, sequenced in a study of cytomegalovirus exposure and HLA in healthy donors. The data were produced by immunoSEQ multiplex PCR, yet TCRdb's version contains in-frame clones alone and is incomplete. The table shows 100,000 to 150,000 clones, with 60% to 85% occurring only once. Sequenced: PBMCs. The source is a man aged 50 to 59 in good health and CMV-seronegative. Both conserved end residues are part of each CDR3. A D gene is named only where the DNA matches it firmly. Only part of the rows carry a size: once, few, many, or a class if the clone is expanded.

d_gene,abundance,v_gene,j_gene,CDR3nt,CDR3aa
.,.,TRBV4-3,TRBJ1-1,TGCGCCAGCAGCCAAGATCCAGGGGTGTACACTGAAGCTTTCTTT,CASSQDPGVYTEAFF
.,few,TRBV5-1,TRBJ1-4,TGCGCCAGCAGCTCGTCCCAGGAGGCTGGTGAAAAACTGTTTTTT,CASSSSQEAGEKLFF
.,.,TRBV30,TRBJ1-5,TGTGCCTGGAGTCAACGGTATTCAGCGCATCAGCCCCAGCATTTT,CAWSQRYSAHQPQHF
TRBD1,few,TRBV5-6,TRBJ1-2,TGTGCCAGCAGCTGGGACAGGGGGTACTATGGCTACACCTTC,CASSWDRGYYGYTF
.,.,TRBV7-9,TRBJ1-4,TGTTCCAGCAGCCGCGACAGCGACGAAAAACTGTTTTTT,CSSSRDSDEKLFF
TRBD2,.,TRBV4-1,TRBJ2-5,TGCGCCAGCAGCCAAGGGGCCAGCGGGGGGGCGGAGACCCAGTACTTC,CASSQGASGGAETQYF
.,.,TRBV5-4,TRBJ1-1,TGTGCCAGCAGCTTGGGGGCCGCGGGGATGAACACTGAAGCTTTCTTT,CASSLGAAGMNTEAFF
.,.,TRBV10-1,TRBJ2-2,TGCGCCAGCAGTGAATCCAGGTTCAGAACCGGGGAGCTGTTTTTT,CASSESRFRTGELFF
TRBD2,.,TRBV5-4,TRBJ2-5,TGTGCCAGCAGCTTCCCTAGCGGGGGGCGGGAGACCCAGTACTTC,CASSFPSGGRETQYF
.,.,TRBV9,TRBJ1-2,TGTGCCAGCAGCGACCCCCCTCGGGACTATGGCTACACCTTC,CASSDPPRDYGYTF
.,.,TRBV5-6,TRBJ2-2,TGTGCCAGCAGCTCAGACACCGGGGAGCTGTTTTTT,CASSSDTGELFF
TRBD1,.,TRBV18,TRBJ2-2,TGTGCCAGCTCACCGGGACAGGGCACCGGGGAGCTGTTTTTT,CASSPGQGTGELFF
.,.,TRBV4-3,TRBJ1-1,TGCGCCAGCAGCCCCACCGGGACTGAACCGAACACTGAAGCTTTCTTT,CASSPTGTEPNTEAFF
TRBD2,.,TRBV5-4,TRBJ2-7,TGTGCCAGCAGCCTCGATGTTTCAGCGGGATCCTACGAGCAGTACTTC,CASSLDVSAGSYEQYF
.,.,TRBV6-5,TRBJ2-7,TGTGCCAGTACACGGCCGGGAGCCTCCTACGAGCAGTACTTC,CASTRPGASYEQYF
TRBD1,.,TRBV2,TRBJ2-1,TGTGCCAGCAGCCCACGGACAGGAACTCGGTTTAATGAGCAGTTCTTC,CASSPRTGTRFNEQFF
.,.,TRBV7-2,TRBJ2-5,TGTGCCAGCAGCTCCCGGACAGAAGAGACCCAGTACTTC,CASSSRTEETQYF
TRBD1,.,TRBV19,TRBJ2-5,TGTGCCAGTAGTAGACGGGACAGTGGCTCGGCGGGGACCCAGTACTTC,CASSRRDSGSAGTQYF
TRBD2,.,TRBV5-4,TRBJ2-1,TGTGCCAGCAGCTTGGCCGGCGGGGGGAATGAGCAGTTCTTC,CASSLAGGGNEQFF
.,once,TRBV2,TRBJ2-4,TGTGCCAGCAGTGAGGCGGGGCCCCTGGCAAACATTCAGTACTTC,CASSEAGPLANIQYF
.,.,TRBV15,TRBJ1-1,TGTGCCACCAGCACCCGACAGGTGGTCCGAACTGAAGCTTTCTTT,CATSTRQVVRTEAFF
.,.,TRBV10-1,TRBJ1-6,TGCGCCAGCGCACCTGAGGATTATAATTCACCCCTCCACTTT,CASAPEDYNSPLHF
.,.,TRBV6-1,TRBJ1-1,TGTGCCAGCAGTGACACGGTGAACACTGAAGCTTTCTTT,CASSDTVNTEAFF